The sample holds one count of the clone carrying this T cell receptor (beta chain). The antigen is unknown. This table comes from immunoSEQ multiplex PCR, and its TCRdb copy is limited to in-frame clones, with some not included. The sample has roughly 53,000 clones, roughly 87% seen once. Time point specified: pretreatment peripheral blood. The sample comes from a study of PD-L1 blockade in urothelial cancer. Overall study: Patients arrived having already received 0 to 3 prior chemotherapy regimens. Points from the study as a whole: Pretreatment TCR clonality in blood, when below the median, was predictive of better survival.

This TCR was recovered from a woman aged 60-70 years with urothelial cancer. Here the sequenced sample was PBMCs, taken around atezolizumab (anti-PD-L1) treatment.

CDR3 DNA: TGTGCCAGCAGCTCTACAGGGGGCTCCTACGAGCAGTACTTC. This encodes CASSSTGGSYEQYF. The rearrangement joins TRBV28 to TRBJ2-7; 8 nucleotides line up with TRBD1. Germline CDR1 and CDR2: MDHEN and SYDVKM. V was clipped by 6 bases and J by 0 bases; unmatched bases: 4. The CDR3 is 14 amino acids. Full variable domain (missing parts from reference TRBV28 and TRBJ2-7): DVKVTQSSRYLVKRTGEKVFLECVQDMDHENMFWYRQDPGLGLRLIYFSYDVKMKEKGDIPEGYSVSREKKERFSLILESASTNQTSMYLCASSSTGGSYEQYFGPGTRLTVT.